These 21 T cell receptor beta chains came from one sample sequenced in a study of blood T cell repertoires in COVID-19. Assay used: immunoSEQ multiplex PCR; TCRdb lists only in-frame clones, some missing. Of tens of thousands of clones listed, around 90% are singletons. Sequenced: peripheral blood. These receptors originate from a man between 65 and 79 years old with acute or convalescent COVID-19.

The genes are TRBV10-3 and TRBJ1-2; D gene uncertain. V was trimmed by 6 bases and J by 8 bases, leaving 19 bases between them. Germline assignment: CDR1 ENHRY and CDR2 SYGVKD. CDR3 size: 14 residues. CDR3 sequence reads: CAISPAGETVGYTF. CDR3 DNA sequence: TGTGCCATCAGCCCAGCCGGGGAGACGGTAGGCTACACCTTC.

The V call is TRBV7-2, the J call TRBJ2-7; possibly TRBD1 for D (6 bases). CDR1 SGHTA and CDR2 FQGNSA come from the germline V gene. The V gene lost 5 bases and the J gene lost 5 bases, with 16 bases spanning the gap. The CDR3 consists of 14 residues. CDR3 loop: CASSRQVFLDEQYF. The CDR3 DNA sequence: TGTGCCAGCAGCAGACAGGTGTTTCTGGACGAGCAGTACTTC.

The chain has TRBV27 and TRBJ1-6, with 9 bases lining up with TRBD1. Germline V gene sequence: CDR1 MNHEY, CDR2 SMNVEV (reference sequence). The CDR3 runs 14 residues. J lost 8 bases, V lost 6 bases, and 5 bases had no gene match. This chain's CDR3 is CASSPGTGYSPLHF. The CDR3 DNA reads TGTGCCAGCAGCCCTGGGACAGGGTATTCACCCCTCCACTTT.

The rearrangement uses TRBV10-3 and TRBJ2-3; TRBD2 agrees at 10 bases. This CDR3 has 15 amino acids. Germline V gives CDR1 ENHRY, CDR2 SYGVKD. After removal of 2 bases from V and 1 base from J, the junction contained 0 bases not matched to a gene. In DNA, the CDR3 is TGTGCCATCAGTGAGGGGACTAGCGGCACAGATACGCAGTATTTT. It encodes CAISEGTSGTDTQYF.

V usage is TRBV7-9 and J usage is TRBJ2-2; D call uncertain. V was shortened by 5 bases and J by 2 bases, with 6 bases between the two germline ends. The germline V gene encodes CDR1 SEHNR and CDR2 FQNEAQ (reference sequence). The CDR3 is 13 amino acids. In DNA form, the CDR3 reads TGTGCCAGCAGCGTATTTAACACCGGGGAGCTGTTTTTT. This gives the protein CASSVFNTGELFF. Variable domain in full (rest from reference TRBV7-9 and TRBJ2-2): DTGVSQNPRHKITKRGQNVTFRCDPISEHNRLYWYRQTLGQGPEFLTYFQNEAQLEKSRLLSDRFSAERPKGSFSTLEIQRTEQGDSAMYLCASSVFNTGELFFGEGSRLTVL.

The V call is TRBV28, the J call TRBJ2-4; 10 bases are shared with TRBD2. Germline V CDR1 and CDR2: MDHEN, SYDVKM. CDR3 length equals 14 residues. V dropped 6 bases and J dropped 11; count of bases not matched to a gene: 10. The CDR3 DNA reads TGTGCCAGCAGCAACCTAGCGGGGGCATCTGTTCAGTACTTC. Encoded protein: CASSNLAGASVQYF. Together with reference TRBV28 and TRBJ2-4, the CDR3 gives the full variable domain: DVKVTQSSRYLVKRTGEKVFLECVQDMDHENMFWYRQDPGLGLRLIYFSYDVKMKEKGDIPEGYSVSREKKERFSLILESASTNQTSMYLCASSNLAGASVQYFGAGTRLSVL.

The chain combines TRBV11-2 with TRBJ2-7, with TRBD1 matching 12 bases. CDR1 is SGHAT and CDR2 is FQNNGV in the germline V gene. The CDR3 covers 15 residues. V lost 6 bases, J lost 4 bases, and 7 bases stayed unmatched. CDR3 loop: CASSIEGQGAYEQYF. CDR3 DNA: TGTGCCAGCAGTATCGAGGGACAGGGGGCTTACGAGCAGTACTTC.

The CDR3 spells CASKFTGNNSPLHF. CDR3 coding DNA: TGCGCCAGCAAGTTTACAGGGAATAATTCACCCCTCCACTTT. J is TRBJ1-6 and V is TRBV5-1; perhaps TRBD1 as D (6 bases). The V gene's germline CDR1 is SGHRS and CDR2 YFSETQ. The CDR3 is made up of 14 amino acids. Trimming pared 6 bases from V and 5 bases from J, leaving 12 bases between.

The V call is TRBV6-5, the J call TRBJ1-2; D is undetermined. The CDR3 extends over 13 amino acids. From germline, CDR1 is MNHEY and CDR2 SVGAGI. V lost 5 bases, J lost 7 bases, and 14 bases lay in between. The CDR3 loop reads CASSKPPGFGYTF. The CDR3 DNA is TGTGCCAGCAGTAAACCCCCGGGGTTTGGCTACACCTTC.

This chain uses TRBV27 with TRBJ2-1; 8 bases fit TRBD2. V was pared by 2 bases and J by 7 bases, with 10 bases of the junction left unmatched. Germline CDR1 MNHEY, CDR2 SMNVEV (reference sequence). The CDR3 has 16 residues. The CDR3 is CASSLGGTRYANEQFF. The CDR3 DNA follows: TGTGCCAGCAGTTTAGGTGGGACTAGATACGCTAATGAGCAGTTCTTC.

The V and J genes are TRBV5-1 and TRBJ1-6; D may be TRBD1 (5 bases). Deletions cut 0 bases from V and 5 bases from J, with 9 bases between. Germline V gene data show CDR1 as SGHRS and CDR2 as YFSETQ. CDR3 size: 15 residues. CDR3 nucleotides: TGCGCCAGCAGCTTGGACGCAGGGAATAATTCACCCCTCCACTTT. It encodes CASSLDAGNNSPLHF.

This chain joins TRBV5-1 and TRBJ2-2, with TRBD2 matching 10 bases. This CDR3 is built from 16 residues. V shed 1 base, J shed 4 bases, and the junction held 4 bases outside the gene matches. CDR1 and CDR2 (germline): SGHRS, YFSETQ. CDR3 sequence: CASSLTASGGTGELFF. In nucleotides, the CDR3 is TGCGCCAGCAGCTTGACGGCTAGCGGGGGCACCGGGGAGCTGTTTTTT.

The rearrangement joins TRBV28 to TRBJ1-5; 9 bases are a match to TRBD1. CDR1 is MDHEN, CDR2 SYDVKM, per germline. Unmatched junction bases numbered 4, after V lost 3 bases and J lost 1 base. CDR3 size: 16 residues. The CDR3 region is CASSLRDRASNQPQHF. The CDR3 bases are TGTGCCAGCAGTTTGAGGGACAGGGCAAGCAATCAGCCCCAGCATTTT. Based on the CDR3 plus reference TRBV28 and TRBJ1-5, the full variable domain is DVKVTQSSRYLVKRTGEKVFLECVQDMDHENMFWYRQDPGLGLRLIYFSYDVKMKEKGDIPEGYSVSREKKERFSLILESASTNQTSMYLCASSLRDRASNQPQHFGDGTRLSIL.

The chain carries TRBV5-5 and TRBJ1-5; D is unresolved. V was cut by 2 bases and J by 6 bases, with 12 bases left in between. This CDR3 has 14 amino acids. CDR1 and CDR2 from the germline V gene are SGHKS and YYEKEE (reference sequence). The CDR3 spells CASSFRGLRQPQHF. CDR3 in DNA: TGTGCCAGCAGCTTTAGAGGGTTGCGTCAGCCCCAGCATTTT. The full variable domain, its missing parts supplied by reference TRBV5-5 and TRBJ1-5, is DAGVTQSPTHLIKTRGQQVTLRCSPISGHKSVSWYQQVLGQGPQFIFQYYEKEERGRGNFPDRFSARQFPNYSSELNVNALLLGDSALYLCASSFRGLRQPQHFGDGTRLSIL.

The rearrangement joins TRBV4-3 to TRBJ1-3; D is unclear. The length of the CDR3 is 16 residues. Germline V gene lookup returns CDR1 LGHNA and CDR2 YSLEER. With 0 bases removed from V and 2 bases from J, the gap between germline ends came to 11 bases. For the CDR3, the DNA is TGCGCCAGCAGCCAAGATGTAACTTTCCCTGGAAACACCATATATTTT. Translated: CASSQDVTFPGNTIYF.

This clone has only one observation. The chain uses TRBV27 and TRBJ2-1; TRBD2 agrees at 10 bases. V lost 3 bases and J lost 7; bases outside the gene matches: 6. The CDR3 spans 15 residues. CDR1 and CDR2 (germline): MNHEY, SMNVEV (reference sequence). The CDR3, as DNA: TGTGCCAGCAGTTTGTTCAGCGGGGGGGGTAATGAGCAGTTCTTC. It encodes CASSLFSGGGNEQFF.

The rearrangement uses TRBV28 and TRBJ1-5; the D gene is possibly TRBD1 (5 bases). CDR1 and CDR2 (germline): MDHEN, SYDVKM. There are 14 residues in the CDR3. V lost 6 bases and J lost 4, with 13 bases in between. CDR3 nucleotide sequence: TGTGCCAGCAGGAAAACAGGTATTAATCAGCCCCAGCATTTT. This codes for CASRKTGINQPQHF.

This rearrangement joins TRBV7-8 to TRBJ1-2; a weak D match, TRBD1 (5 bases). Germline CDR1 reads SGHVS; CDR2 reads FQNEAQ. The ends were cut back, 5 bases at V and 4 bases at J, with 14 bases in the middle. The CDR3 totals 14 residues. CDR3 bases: TGTGCCAGCAGCCCAATGACAGCCATCTATGGCTACACCTTC. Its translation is CASSPMTAIYGYTF.

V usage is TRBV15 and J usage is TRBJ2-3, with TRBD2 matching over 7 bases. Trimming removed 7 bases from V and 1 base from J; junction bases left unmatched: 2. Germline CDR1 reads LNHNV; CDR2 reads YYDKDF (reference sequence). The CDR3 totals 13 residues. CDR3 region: CATTLAGTDTQYF. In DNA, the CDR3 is TGTGCCACCACGCTAGCGGGCACAGATACGCAGTATTTT.

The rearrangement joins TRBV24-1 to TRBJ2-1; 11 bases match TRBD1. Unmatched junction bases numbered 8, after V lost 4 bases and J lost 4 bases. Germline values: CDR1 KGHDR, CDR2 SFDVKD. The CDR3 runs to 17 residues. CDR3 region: CATSERTGGLAYNEQFF. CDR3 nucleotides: TGTGCCACCAGTGAGCGGACAGGGGGCTTAGCATACAATGAGCAGTTCTTC.

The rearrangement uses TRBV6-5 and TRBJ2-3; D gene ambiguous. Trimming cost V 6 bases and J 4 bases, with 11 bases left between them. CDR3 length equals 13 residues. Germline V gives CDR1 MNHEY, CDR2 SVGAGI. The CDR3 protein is CASRASGPDTQYF. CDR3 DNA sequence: TGTGCCAGCAGAGCTTCTGGGCCAGATACGCAGTATTTT.